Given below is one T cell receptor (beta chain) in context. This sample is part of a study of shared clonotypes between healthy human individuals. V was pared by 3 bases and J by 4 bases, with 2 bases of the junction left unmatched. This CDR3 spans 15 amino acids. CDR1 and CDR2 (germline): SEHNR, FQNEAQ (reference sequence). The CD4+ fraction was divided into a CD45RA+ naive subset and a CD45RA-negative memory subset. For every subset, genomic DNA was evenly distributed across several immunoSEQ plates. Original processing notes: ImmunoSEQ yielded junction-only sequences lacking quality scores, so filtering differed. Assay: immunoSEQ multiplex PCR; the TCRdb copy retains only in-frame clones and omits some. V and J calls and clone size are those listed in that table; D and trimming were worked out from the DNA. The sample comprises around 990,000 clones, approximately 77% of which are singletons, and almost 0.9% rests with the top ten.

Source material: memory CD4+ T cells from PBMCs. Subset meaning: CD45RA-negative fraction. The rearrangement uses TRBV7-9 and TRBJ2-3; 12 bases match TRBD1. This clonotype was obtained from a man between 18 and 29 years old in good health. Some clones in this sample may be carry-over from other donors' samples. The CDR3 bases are TGTGCCAGCAGCTTGGGGACAGGGGGCCCAGATACGCAGTATTTT. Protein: CASSLGTGGPDTQYF.